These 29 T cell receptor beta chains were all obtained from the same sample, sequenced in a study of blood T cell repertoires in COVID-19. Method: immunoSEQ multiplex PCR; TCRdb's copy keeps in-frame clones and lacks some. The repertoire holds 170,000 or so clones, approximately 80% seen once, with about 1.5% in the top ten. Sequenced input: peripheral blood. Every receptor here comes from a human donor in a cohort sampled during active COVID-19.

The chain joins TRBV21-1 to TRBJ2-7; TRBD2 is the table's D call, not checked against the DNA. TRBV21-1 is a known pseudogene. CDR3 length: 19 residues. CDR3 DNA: TGTGCCAGCAGCAAAGCGCTGGGGGAATTGCGGGAGCGATCCTACGAGCAGTACTTC. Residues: CASSKALGELRERSYEQYF.

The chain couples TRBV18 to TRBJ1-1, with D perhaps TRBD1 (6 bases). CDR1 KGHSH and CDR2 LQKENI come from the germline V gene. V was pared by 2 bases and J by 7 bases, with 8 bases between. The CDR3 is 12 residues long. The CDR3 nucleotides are TGTGCCAGCTCACCAGCAGGGGATGAAGCTTTCTTT. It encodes CASSPAGDEAFF.

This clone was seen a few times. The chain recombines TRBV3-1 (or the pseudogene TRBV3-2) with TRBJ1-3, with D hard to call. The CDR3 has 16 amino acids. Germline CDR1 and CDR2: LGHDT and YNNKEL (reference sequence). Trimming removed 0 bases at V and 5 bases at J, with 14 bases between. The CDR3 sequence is CASSQELMGSRNTIYF. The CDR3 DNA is TGTGCCAGCAGCCAAGAGCTTATGGGGAGTAGAAACACCATATATTTT.

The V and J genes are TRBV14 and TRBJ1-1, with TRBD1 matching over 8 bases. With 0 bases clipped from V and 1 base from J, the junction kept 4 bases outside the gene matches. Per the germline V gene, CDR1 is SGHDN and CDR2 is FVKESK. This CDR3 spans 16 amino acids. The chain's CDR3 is CASSQDKGTGNTEAFF. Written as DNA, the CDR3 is TGTGCCAGCAGCCAAGATAAGGGGACAGGGAACACTGAAGCTTTCTTT.

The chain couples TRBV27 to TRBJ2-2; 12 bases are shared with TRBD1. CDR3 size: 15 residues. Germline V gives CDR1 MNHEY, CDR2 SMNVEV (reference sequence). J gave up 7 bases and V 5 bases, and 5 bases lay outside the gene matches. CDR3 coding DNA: TGTGCCAGCAGTCCAGGGACAGGGGGCCTCGGGGAGCTGTTTTTT. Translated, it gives CASSPGTGGLGELFF.

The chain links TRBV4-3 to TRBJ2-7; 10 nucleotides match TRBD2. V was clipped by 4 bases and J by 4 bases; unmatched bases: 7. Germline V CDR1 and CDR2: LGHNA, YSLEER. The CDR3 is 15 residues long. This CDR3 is CASSRLTSGDYEQYF. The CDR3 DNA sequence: TGCGCCAGCAGCCGCCTAACTAGCGGGGATTACGAGCAGTACTTC.

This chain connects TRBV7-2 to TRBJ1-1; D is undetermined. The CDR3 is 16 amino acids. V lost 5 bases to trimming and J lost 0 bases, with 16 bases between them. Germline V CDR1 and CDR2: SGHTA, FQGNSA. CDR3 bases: TGTGCCAGCAGCCTAGGAATAGGACTCATGAACACTGAAGCTTTCTTT. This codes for CASSLGIGLMNTEAFF.

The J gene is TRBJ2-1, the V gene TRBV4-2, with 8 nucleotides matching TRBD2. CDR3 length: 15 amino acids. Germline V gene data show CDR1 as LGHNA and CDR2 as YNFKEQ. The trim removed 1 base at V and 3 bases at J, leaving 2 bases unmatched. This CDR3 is CASSQGLAGYNEQFF. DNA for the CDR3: TGTGCCAGCAGCCAAGGGCTAGCGGGCTACAATGAGCAGTTCTTC.

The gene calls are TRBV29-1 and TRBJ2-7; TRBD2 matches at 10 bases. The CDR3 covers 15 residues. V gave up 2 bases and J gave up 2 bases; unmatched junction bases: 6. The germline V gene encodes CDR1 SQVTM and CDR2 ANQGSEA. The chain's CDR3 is CSVEHERGGPYEQYF. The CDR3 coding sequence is TGCAGCGTTGAACATGAGCGGGGGGGACCCTACGAGCAGTACTTC.

CDR3 protein: CASSIAGGFTDTQYF. CDR3 nucleotides: TGTGCCAGTAGTATAGCGGGAGGTTTCACAGATACGCAGTATTTT. This chain joins TRBV19 and TRBJ2-3; 7 bases match TRBD2. V lost 1 base and J lost 2; bases outside the gene matches: 3. The CDR3 extends over 15 amino acids. Germline CDR1 is LNHDA and CDR2 is SQIVND (reference sequence).

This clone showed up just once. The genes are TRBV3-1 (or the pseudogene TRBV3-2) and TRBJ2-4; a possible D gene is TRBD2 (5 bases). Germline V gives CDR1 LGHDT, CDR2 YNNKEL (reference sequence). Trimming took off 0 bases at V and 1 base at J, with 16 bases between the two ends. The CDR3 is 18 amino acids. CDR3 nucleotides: TGTGCCAGCAGCCAAGAAGGTTCGGGAACTGTCGCCAAAAACATTCAGTACTTC. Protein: CASSQEGSGTVAKNIQYF.

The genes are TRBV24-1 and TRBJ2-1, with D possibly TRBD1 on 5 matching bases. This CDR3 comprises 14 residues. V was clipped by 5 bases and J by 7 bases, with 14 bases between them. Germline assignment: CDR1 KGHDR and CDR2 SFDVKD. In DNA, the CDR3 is TGTGCCACCAGTGCTGGGCAGGGTACGAATGAGCAGTTCTTC. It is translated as CATSAGQGTNEQFF.

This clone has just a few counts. The CDR3 spells CSARQGYGYTF. The CDR3 coding sequence is TGCAGTGCTAGACAGGGGTACGGCTACACCTTC. V is TRBV20-1 and J is TRBJ1-2, with a possible D match to TRBD1 (6 bases). The CDR3 totals 11 residues. CDR1 and CDR2 (germline): DFQATT, SNEGSKA (reference sequence). Trimming stripped 2 bases from V and 8 bases from J, with 9 bases between.

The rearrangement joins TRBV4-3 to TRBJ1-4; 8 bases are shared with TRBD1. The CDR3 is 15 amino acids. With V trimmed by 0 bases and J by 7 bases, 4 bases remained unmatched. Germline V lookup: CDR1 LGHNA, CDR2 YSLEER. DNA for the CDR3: TGCGCCAGCAGCCAAGAAGCAGGGGGCGGTGAAAAACTGTTTTTT. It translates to CASSQEAGGGEKLFF.

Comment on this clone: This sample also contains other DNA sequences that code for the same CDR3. CDR3 sequence reads: CASSPDRGGYGYTF. CDR3 nucleotides: TGTGCCAGCAGCCCGGACAGGGGTGGCTATGGCTACACCTTC. This chain links TRBV7-3 with TRBJ1-2; TRBD1 agrees at 9 bases. The CDR3 sequence is 14 residues long. Per germline, CDR1 SGHTA and CDR2 FQGTGA. The J segment lost 4 bases and the V segment lost 5 bases, leaving 5 bases of the junction unmatched.

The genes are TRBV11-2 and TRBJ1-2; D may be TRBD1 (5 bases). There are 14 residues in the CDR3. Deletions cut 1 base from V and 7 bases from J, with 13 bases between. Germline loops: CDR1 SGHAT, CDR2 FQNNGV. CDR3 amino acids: CASSLVQGRGGYTF. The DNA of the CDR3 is TGTGCCAGCAGCTTAGTTCAGGGTAGAGGTGGCTACACCTTC.

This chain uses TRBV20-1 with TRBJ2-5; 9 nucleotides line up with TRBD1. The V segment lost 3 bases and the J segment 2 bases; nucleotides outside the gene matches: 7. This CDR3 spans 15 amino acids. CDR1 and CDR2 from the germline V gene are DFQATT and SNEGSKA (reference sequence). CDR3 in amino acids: CSASVRDRGQETQYF. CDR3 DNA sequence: TGCAGTGCTAGTGTTCGAGACAGGGGGCAAGAGACCCAGTACTTC.

The CDR3 region has the DNA TGTGCCAGTAGTCAACCCACAGTAGGGGGCGGTGAAAAACTGTTTTTT. Amino acids: CASSQPTVGGGEKLFF. The genes are TRBV19 and TRBJ1-4; 7 bases agree with TRBD1. Trimming cost V 5 bases and J 7 bases; bases outside gene matches: 13. This CDR3 has 16 residues. Per the germline V gene, CDR1 is LNHDA and CDR2 is SQIVND (reference sequence).

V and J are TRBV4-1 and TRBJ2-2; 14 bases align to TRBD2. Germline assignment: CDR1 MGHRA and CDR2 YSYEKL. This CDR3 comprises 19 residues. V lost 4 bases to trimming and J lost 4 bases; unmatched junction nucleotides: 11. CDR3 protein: CASSPNDGLAGGLTGELFF. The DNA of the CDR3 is TGCGCCAGCAGCCCAAATGACGGACTAGCGGGAGGTCTCACCGGGGAGCTGTTTTTT.

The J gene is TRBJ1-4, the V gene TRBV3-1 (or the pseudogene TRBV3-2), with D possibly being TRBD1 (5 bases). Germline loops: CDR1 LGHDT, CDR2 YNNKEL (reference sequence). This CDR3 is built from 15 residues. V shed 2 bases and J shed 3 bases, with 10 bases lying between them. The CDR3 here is CASSQPTGANEKLFF. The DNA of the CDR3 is TGTGCCAGCAGCCAACCTACAGGTGCTAATGAAAAACTGTTTTTT.

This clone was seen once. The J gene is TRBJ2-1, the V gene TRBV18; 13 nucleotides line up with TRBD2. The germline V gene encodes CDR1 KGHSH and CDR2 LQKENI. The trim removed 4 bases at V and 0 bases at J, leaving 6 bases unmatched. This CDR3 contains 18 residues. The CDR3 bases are TGTGCCAGCTCACTGGCGACTAGCGGGGGGAGCTCCTACAATGAGCAGTTCTTC. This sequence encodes CASSLATSGGSSYNEQFF.

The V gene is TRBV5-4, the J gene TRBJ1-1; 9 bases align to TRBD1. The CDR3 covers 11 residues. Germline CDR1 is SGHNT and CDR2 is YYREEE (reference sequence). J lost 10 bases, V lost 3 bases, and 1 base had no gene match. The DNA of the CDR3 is TGTGCCAGCAGCTCGACAGGGGGAGCTTTCTTT. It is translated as CASSSTGGAFF.

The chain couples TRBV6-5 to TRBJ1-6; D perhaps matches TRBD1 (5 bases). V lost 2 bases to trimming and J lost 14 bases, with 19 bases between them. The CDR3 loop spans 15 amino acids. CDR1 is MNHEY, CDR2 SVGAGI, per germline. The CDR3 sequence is CASSYSGALSVTLHF. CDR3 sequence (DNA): TGTGCCAGCAGTTACAGCGGGGCCCTATCGGTCACCCTCCACTTT.

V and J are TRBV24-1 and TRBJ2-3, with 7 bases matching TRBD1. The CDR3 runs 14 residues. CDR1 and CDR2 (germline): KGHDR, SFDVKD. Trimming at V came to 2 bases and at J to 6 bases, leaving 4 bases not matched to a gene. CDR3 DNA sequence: TGTGCCACCAGTGATTACAGGGGCCGGGATACGCAGTATTTT. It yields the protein CATSDYRGRDTQYF.

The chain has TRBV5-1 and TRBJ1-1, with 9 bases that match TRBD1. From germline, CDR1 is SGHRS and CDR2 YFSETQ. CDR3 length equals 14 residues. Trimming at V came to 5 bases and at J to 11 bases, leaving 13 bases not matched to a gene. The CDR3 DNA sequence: TGCGCCAGCAGACAGGGGGCGGGTTCGTTGGACGCTTTCTTT. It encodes CASRQGAGSLDAFF.

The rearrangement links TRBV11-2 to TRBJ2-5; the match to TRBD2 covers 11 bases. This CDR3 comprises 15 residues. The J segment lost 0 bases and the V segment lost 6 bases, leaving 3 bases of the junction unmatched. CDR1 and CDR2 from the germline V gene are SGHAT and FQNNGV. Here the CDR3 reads CASRASGGYQETQYF. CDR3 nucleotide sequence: TGTGCCAGCAGAGCTAGCGGGGGGTACCAAGAGACCCAGTACTTC.

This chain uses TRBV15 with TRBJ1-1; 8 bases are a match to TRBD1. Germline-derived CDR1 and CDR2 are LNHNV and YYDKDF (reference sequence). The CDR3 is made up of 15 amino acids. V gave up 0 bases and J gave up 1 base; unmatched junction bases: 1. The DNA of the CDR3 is TGTGCCACCAGCAGAGACGGACAGGGGAACACTGAAGCTTTCTTT. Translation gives CATSRDGQGNTEAFF. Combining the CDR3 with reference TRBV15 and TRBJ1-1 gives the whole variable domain DAMVIQNPRYQVTQFGKPVTLSCSQTLNHNVMYWYQQKSSQAPKLLFHYYDKDFNNEADTPDNFQSRRPNTSFCFLDIRSPGLGDTAMYLCATSRDGQGNTEAFFGQGTRLTVV.

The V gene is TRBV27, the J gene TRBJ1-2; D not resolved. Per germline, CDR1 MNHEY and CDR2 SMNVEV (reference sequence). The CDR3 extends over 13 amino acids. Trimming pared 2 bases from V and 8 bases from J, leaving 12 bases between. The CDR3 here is CASSLTVGQGYTF. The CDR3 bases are TGTGCCAGCAGTTTAACAGTAGGCCAGGGCTACACCTTC.

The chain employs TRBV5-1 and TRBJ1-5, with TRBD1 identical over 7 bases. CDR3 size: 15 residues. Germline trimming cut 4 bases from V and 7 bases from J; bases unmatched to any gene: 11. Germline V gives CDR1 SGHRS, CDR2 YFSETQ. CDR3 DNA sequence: TGCGCCAGCAGCCCGACAGGGAGCGGAGAACAGCCCCAGCATTTT. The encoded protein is CASSPTGSGEQPQHF.